This T cell receptor beta chain was retrieved from a study of OX40 agonist ivuxolimab in advanced cancers. This table comes from immunoSEQ multiplex PCR, and its TCRdb copy is limited to in-frame clones, with some not included. The sample includes about 75,000 clones, roughly 90% of them seen just once. Specimen: CD4+ or CD8+ T cells sorted from blood, collected in a trial of the OX40 agonist ivuxolimab. This receptor was taken from an adult with an advanced solid tumor such as melanoma, head and neck, liver or kidney cancer.

CDR3 in amino acids: CASSRKGASYNEQFF. The DNA of the CDR3 is TGTGCCAGCAGCCGTAAGGGTGCCTCCTACAATGAGCAGTTCTTC. The chain combines TRBV7-9 with TRBJ2-1; D gene unclear. Germline V lookup: CDR1 SEHNR, CDR2 FQNEAQ (reference sequence). Trimming removed 5 bases from V and 0 bases from J, with 11 bases in between. This CDR3 is 15 amino acids long.